The TCR beta chain under discussion was sequenced for a study of T and B cells in COVID-19 patients (dated by TCRdb to about 2020). General notes on the study: In this study, adaptive immunity was profiled in COVID-19 patients who either had active infection or had recovered, using TRB and IGH repertoire sequencing of peripheral blood. Comorbidities linked to unfavorable COVID-19 outcome were present in about 90% of the 20 patients in the active-infection cohort. Critical illness requiring mechanical ventilation or ECMO was present in about 65% of the roughly 20 patients in the active-infection cohort. Median age was roughly 32 years in the recovered cohort versus approximately 63 years in the active-infection cohort. Over 8.3 million TCR sequences were analysed in a TCR and BCR sequence repository that covered over 35 patients and approximately 70 time points. As many as 9 follow-up blood samples were collected from each patient, and in some individuals these samples spanned different disease stages. An age-matched reference group of some 42 healthy donors negative for COVID-19 antibodies was used as the comparison for repertoire analyses. A couple of patients belonged to both the recovered and active cohorts because samples were available from active disease and after recovery. The recovered cohort included more than 15 patients who contributed some 21 samples, and most of those patients had mild to moderate COVID-19 that was managed on an outpatient basis. Study-level results and caveats: The reported TCR clusters were said to need prospective validation before any clinical use. TRB repertoires were found to be highly clonal in active COVID-19, whereas diversity and richness at recovery were found to rise above healthy donor levels. Blood samples obtained from mildly ill patients during symptoms, as well as early samples obtained from severe cases, were available only in scarce numbers. The cohort was considered too small for HLA contributions to COVID-19 susceptibility or severity to be assessed. Specific T cell subsets (CD4+/Treg/CD8+) and sorted SARS-CoV-2-responsive or tetramer+ T cells had not yet been sequenced, and these experiments were ongoing. In patients with COVID-19, the usage of TRBV/TRBJ genes was reported to be strongly skewed. A total of over 2,000 TCR clusters were exclusive to the recovered cohort, and 31 of those clusters were low-pGen clusters.

Genomic DNA extracted from blood was used in amounts of about 250-500 ng for amplification of TRB repertoires. Details on this clonotype: No antigen is known for it. No much larger clone exists at a distance of one base, and base qualities are not known.

Trimmed from V: 7 bases; trimmed from J: 5 bases; junction bases lacking a gene match: 10. Including cysteine and phenylalanine, the CDR3 has 14 amino acids. Just the 42-base CDR3 DNA is kept, in frame starting at base 1. The germline V gene sets CDR1 to MNHEY and CDR2 to SVGEGT. Sequencing was carried out with an Illumina MiSeq. TRB rearrangements were amplified by multiplex PCR with BIOMED2 TRB-A/B primer pools. Illumina-compatible adapters and 7-nucleotide sample barcodes were added to the amplicons in two consecutive PCRs. Phusion HS II polymerase was used for all library PCRs. The amplicons were purified from gel with the NucleoSpin Gel and PCR Clean-up kit, measured on Qubit, and combined at 4 nM. Amplicon pool quality was checked on an Agilent 2100 Bioanalyzer before Illumina next-generation sequencing. The source study handled its data this way. Annotation of TRB rearrangements was done in MiXCR 3.0.8 with the default MiXCR reference library. Non-productive reads and sequences with fewer than 2 reads were removed, and every unique CDR3 nucleotide sequence was treated as one clone. Clonality, diversity, richness and V-J gene usage were computed in R 3.5.1. TCR clustering by CDR3 similarity used GLIPH2, with generation probabilities calculated by OLGA. GLIPH2 clusters were kept only if they contained at least four unique TCR clonotypes found in at least three individuals. TCRdb trimmed the raw reads at Q25, called clones with MiXCR and kept productive beta chains. Identical CDR3 proteins give one entry, which carries the most common genes and DNA. These V and J calls derive from TCRdb rather than the authors' analysis. The sample table holds some 10,000 distinct CDR3 sequences, of which roughly 31% were seen once. Around 17% of the sample rests with the top ten.

This chain is built from TRBV6-2 or TRBV6-3 and TRBJ2-5; 7 of the junction bases match TRBD1. The sample was blood. The TCR was taken from a human donor with active COVID-19. For the CDR3, the sequence is CASNIERGRETQYF. The DNA reads TGTGCCAGCAACATCGAGAGGGGGCGGGAGACCCAGTACTTC.